Listed below are T cell receptor beta chains from one sample, sequenced in a study of blood T cell repertoires in COVID-19. Method: immunoSEQ multiplex PCR; TCRdb's copy keeps in-frame clones and lacks some. Among 270,000 or so clones listed, nearly 90% were seen once. The sample was peripheral blood. Every receptor here comes from a woman aged 55-69 years with COVID-19, enrolled during active disease. CDR3s include the opening cysteine and the closing phenylalanine or tryptophan. The D gene is left open where the match is weak. Expanded clones are given a class, and other clones once, few, many or no size at all.

TRBJ2-1 | TRBV19 | TRBD1 | NA | 14 | CASSTRQGNHEQFF | TGTGCCAGTAGTACCAGACAGGGGAACCATGAGCAGTTCTTC
TRBJ1-5 | TRBV29-1 | NA | NA | 14 | CSVGGQGSNQPQHF | TGCAGCGTTGGGGGGCAGGGTAGCAATCAGCCCCAGCATTTT
TRBJ1-2 | TRBV6-2/TRBV6-3 | TRBD1 | NA | 15 | CASSYAAGQEGGYTF | TGTGCCAGCAGTTATGCCGCCGGACAGGAGGGGGGCTACACCTTC
TRBJ2-7 | TRBV15 | NA | NA | 16 | CATSKLGGYSGYEQYF | TGTGCCACCAGCAAACTAGGGGGATACTCGGGCTACGAGCAGTACTTC
TRBJ2-7 | TRBV19 | TRBD2 | NA | 15 | CASSRRRGLAHEQYF | TGTGCCAGTAGTAGGAGGAGGGGACTAGCCCACGAGCAGTACTTC
TRBJ1-2 | TRBV4-3 | NA | NA | 15 | CASSPVRGTNYGYTF | TGCGCCAGCAGCCCCGTTCGGGGGACTAACTATGGCTACACCTTC
TRBJ1-2 | TRBV27 | NA | NA | 15 | CASRRFTRSNYGYTF | TGTGCCAGCAGACGATTTACACGATCTAACTATGGCTACACCTTC
TRBJ1-2 | TRBV2 | NA | NA | 13 | CASSLNSNYGYTF | TGTGCCAGCAGTTTGAACTCTAACTATGGCTACACCTTC
TRBJ2-3 | TRBV5-5 | NA | NA | 17 | CASSLGYRVTSGDTQYF | TGTGCCAGCAGCTTGGGCTACAGGGTTACGAGCGGAGATACGCAGTATTTT
TRBJ1-2 | TRBV10-3 | NA | NA | 11 | CASGTGEGYTF | TGTGCCAGCGGGACGGGTGAAGGCTACACCTTC
TRBJ2-3 | TRBV6-5 | TRBD2 | NA | 15 | CASSYQRGGEGTQYF | TGTGCCAGCAGTTACCAGCGGGGGGGCGAGGGTACGCAGTATTTT
TRBJ1-5 | TRBV5-8 | NA | NA | 17 | CASSREWGVGNGQPQHF | TGTGCCAGCAGCCGGGAATGGGGGGTTGGTAATGGTCAGCCCCAGCATTTT
TRBJ2-7 | TRBV7-9 | NA | NA | 12 | CASGQRPYEQYF | TGTGCCAGCGGACAGAGACCCTACGAGCAGTACTTC
TRBJ1-4 | TRBV18 | TRBD1 | NA | 15 | CASSLGQGANEKLFF | TGTGCCAGCTCACTGGGACAGGGAGCTAATGAAAAACTGTTTTTT
TRBJ2-5 | TRBV18 | NA | NA | 13 | CASSVREEETQYF | TGTGCCAGCTCCGTTCGTGAGGAAGAGACCCAGTACTTC
TRBJ1-2 | TRBV6-1 | TRBD1 | NA | 16 | CASSERGQGAHYGYTF | TGTGCCAGCAGTGAACGTGGGCAGGGGGCGCACTATGGCTACACCTTC
TRBJ1-1 | TRBV6-6 | TRBD1 | NA | 15 | CASRDRQGGNTEAFF | TGTGCCAGCAGGGACCGACAGGGGGGTAACACTGAAGCTTTCTTT
TRBJ1-6 | TRBV4-2 | NA | NA | 15 | CASSQEAGGSSPLHF | TGTGCCAGCAGCCAAGAGGCGGGGGGCAGTTCACCCCTCCACTTT
TRBJ1-1 | TRBV19 | NA | few | 13 | CASSIGQNTEAFF | TGTGCCAGTAGTATAGGACAGAACACTGAAGCTTTCTTT
TRBJ1-4 | TRBV14 | TRBD1 | NA | 16 | CASSPRPGGRGEKLFF | TGTGCCAGCAGCCCGAGGCCAGGGGGCCGGGGTGAAAAACTGTTTTTT
TRBJ2-5 | TRBV20-1 | NA | NA | 11 | CSAIVAGGTHF | NA
TRBJ1-2 | TRBV7-3 | NA | NA | 14 | CASSPDAGVRGYTF | TGTGCCAGCAGCCCCGATGCGGGTGTTCGTGGCTACACCTTC
TRBJ1-5 | TRBV6-5 | NA | once | 13 | CASSRGSNQPQHF | TGTGCCAGCAGCCGGGGGAGCAATCAGCCCCAGCATTTT
TRBJ2-3 | TRBV12-3/TRBV12-4 | NA | NA | 11 | CASSQGGTQYF | TGTGCCAGCAGTCAAGGGGGTACGCAGTATTTT
TRBJ1-3 | TRBV4-2 | TRBD1 | NA | 16 | CASSQAGQGTGNTIYF | TGTGCCAGCAGCCAAGCGGGACAGGGCACGGGAAACACCATATATTTT
TRBJ1-2 | TRBV19 | NA | NA | 15 | CASTPGRAANYGYTF | TGTGCCAGTACCCCTGGGAGAGCCGCTAACTATGGCTACACCTTC
TRBJ1-6 | TRBV5-1 | TRBD1 | few | 16 | CASSRGTGANNSPLHF | TGCGCCAGCAGCCGCGGGACAGGGGCTAATAATTCACCCCTCCACTTT
TRBJ2-1 | TRBV11-2 | NA | NA | 11 | CASSLAVEQFF | TGTGCCAGCAGCTTAGCGGTTGAGCAGTTCTTC
TRBJ2-7 | TRBV5-1 | NA | NA | 17 | CASSLVRELGGGYEQYF | TGCGCCAGCAGCTTGGTCAGGGAATTGGGGGGAGGCTACGAGCAGTACTTC
TRBJ1-1 | TRBV27 | TRBD1 | NA | 14 | CASPRDRAATEAFF | TGTGCAAGCCCCCGGGACAGGGCTGCCACTGAAGCTTTCTTT
TRBJ1-1 | TRBV4-1 | NA | NA | 15 | CASVPILKSPDEAFF | TGCGCCAGCGTTCCGATACTGAAGTCACCTGATGAAGCTTTCTTT
TRBJ1-1 | TRBV7-2 | NA | NA | 14 | CASSLQRLNTEAFF | TGTGCCAGCAGCTTACAACGGTTGAACACTGAAGCTTTCTTT
TRBJ1-5 | TRBV11-2 | TRBD1 | few | 17 | CASSPGQGANVVQPQHF | TGTGCCAGCAGCCCGGGACAGGGGGCGAACGTGGTTCAGCCCCAGCATTTT
TRBJ2-2 | TRBV7-2 | TRBD2 | NA | 15 | CASSSRTSGAGELFF | TGTGCCAGCAGCTCAAGGACTAGCGGGGCCGGGGAGCTGTTTTTT
TRBJ1-1 | TRBV10-2 | NA | NA | 11 | CASISNSEAFF | TGCGCCAGCATTAGTAATTCTGAAGCTTTCTTT
TRBJ1-1 | TRBV7-6 | NA | NA | 17 | CASSPTLGHTMNTEAFF | TGTGCCAGCAGCCCAACCCTGGGACATACCATGAACACTGAAGCTTTCTTT
TRBJ1-3 | TRBV10-3 | NA | NA | 15 | CAISPQARSGNTIYF | TGTGCCATCAGCCCCCAGGCCCGCTCTGGAAACACCATATATTTT
TRBJ1-1 | TRBV6-2/TRBV6-3 | TRBD1 | NA | 15 | CASSLEGAQSTEAFF | TGTGCCAGCAGTCTGGAGGGGGCCCAATCCACTGAAGCTTTCTTT
TRBJ1-2 | TRBV7-2 | NA | NA | 14 | CASSLVPGNYGYTF | TGTGCCAGCAGCTTAGTCCCAGGAAACTATGGCTACACCTTC
TRBJ2-2 | TRBV19 | TRBD2 | NA | 16 | CASSIHTSGGAGELFF | TGTGCCAGTAGTATTCATACTAGCGGGGGTGCAGGGGAGCTGTTTTTT
TRBJ2-2 | TRBV5-8 | NA | NA | 13 | CASSLRRTGELFF | TGTGCCAGCAGCTTGAGGCGGACCGGGGAGCTGTTTTTT
TRBJ1-2 | TRBV6-5 | TRBD1 | NA | 14 | CASRPGTGVSGYTF | TGTGCCAGCAGGCCAGGGACAGGGGTCAGCGGCTACACCTTC
TRBJ1-4 | TRBV15 | TRBD1 | few | 12 | CATSRPGQDLFF | TGTGCCACCAGCAGACCGGGACAGGATCTGTTTTTT
TRBJ1-5 | TRBV19 | NA | NA | 13 | CASSINGGGPQHF | TGTGCCAGTAGTATAAATGGTGGAGGGCCCCAGCATTTT
TRBJ2-1 | TRBV7-9 | TRBD2 | NA | 16 | CASTPYGGALNNEQFF | TGTGCCAGCACCCCTTACGGGGGGGCCCTAAACAATGAGCAGTTCTTC
TRBJ2-2 | TRBV4-3 | TRBD2 | NA | 16 | CASSQGLAGGPGELFF | TGCGCCAGCAGCCAAGGACTAGCGGGGGGGCCCGGGGAGCTGTTTTTT
TRBJ1-1 | TRBV9 | NA | NA | 18 | CASSAWRGRTLMNTEAFF | TGTGCCAGCAGCGCATGGCGGGGGCGTACGCTCATGAACACTGAAGCTTTCTTT
TRBJ2-7 | TRBV5-8 | NA | NA | 14 | CASSRGRGAYEQYF | TGTGCCAGCAGCAGGGGGCGGGGGGCCTACGAGCAGTACTTC
TRBJ2-7 | TRBV6-6 | NA | NA | 15 | CASSYGNTGTLEQYF | TGTGCCAGCAGTTACGGTAATACAGGGACCCTCGAGCAGTACTTC
TRBJ2-1 | TRBV6-5 | NA | once | 13 | CASRRSSYNEQFF | TGTGCCAGCAGACGGAGCTCCTACAATGAGCAGTTCTTC